One T cell receptor beta chain is described in this entry. The antigen remains undetermined. The TCR beta cDNA libraries carried unique molecular identifiers. TCRdb re-derived calls from the PCR reads in MiXCR, one entry per CDR3 protein. The sample carries 750,000 to 900,000 distinct CDR3 sequences, 40% to 55% recorded once. This sample was taken from a study of post-analysis software for immune sequencing data. The overall study: Clinical courses comprised relapsing-remitting, secondary progressive and progressive-relapsing multiple sclerosis.

Findings of the study overall: Those samples that were prepared in the same batch co-clustered strongly by F measure. Multiple sclerosis patients had significantly lower normalized Chao1 diversity than controls.

Sample: blood. This clonotype was obtained from a girl between 5 and 17 years old with multiple sclerosis.

CDR3: CASSTGLAGGPYEQFF. In DNA, the CDR3 is TGTGCCAGCAGCACCGGACTAGCGGGAGGGCCCTATGAGCAGTTCTTC. The V call is TRBV7-2, the J call TRBJ2-1; TRBD2 aligns across 15 bases. V lost 5 bases to trimming and J lost 8 bases; unmatched junction nucleotides: 7. The CDR3 consists of 16 residues. Germline loops: CDR1 SGHTA, CDR2 FQGNSA. Using reference TRBV7-2 and TRBJ2-1 for the parts outside the CDR3, the full variable domain is GAGVSQSPSNKVTEKGKDVELRCDPISGHTALYWYRQSLGQGLEFLIYFQGNSAPDKSGLPSDRFSAERTGGSVSTLTIQRTQQEDSAVYLCASSTGLAGGPYEQFFGPGTRLTVL.